The 19 T cell receptor beta chains given below trace back to one sample, sequenced in a study of cytomegalovirus exposure and HLA in healthy donors. PCR employed 60 Vbeta and 13 Jbeta primers. Assay: immunoSEQ multiplex PCR; the TCRdb copy retains only in-frame clones and omits some. In the table there are about 180,000 clones, 60% to 80% of which are singletons. The sequenced sample was PBMCs. The receptors were gathered from a man aged 55 to 70 in good health and CMV-seronegative.

The chain couples TRBV9 to TRBJ2-2, with a possible D match to TRBD1 (5 bases). Trimming took off 3 bases at V and 0 bases at J, with 12 bases between the two ends. The CDR3 covers 16 residues. Germline CDR1 is SGDLS and CDR2 is YYNGEE. In DNA, the CDR3 is TGTGCCAGCAGCGGCCCGACAGCCCCGAACACCGGGGAGCTGTTTTTT. It is translated as CASSGPTAPNTGELFF.

The V call is TRBV7-8, the J call TRBJ1-3; D is unresolved. Trimming shortened V by 4 bases and J by 0 bases, and 25 bases separated the two germline ends. The CDR3 has 20 residues. Per germline, CDR1 SGHVS and CDR2 FQNEAQ. The CDR3 DNA reads as TGTGCCAGCAGCTCCCGTCGGGGTTACAGCGGATCTTCCTCTGGAAACACCATATATTTT. Protein sequence: CASSSRRGYSGSSSGNTIYF. Full variable domain (missing parts from reference TRBV7-8 and TRBJ1-3): GAGVSQSPRYKVAKRGQDVALRCDPISGHVSLFWYQQALGQGPEFLTYFQNEAQLDKSGLPSDRFFAERPEGSVSTLKIQRTQQEDSAVYLCASSSRRGYSGSSSGNTIYFGEGSWLTVV.

The V and J genes are TRBV19 and TRBJ2-7, with unresolved D. There are 13 residues in the CDR3. Per germline, CDR1 LNHDA and CDR2 SQIVND (reference sequence). V dropped 4 bases and J dropped 7 bases, with 14 bases sitting between them. The CDR3 sequence: CASSTLGFGEQYF. The CDR3 DNA reads as TGTGCCAGTAGTACTCTGGGTTTCGGGGAGCAGTACTTC.

This clone has a single count. This chain uses TRBV7-6 with TRBJ2-7; 10 bases are a match to TRBD1. Germline assignment: CDR1 SGHVS and CDR2 FNYEAQ. This CDR3 has 15 residues. The J segment lost 4 bases and the V segment lost 5 bases, leaving 8 bases of the junction unmatched. CDR3: CASSLRDRGPYEQYF. The CDR3 DNA reads as TGTGCCAGCAGCCTCCGGGACAGGGGCCCTTACGAGCAGTACTTC.

The rearrangement joins TRBV2 to TRBJ2-7, with 8 bases identical to TRBD1. The V gene's germline CDR1 is SNHLY and CDR2 FYNNEI. The CDR3 contains 14 residues. After removal of 7 bases from V and 0 bases from J, the junction contained 5 bases not matched to a gene. The CDR3 sequence is CASTGDRSSYEQYF. The CDR3 DNA follows: TGTGCCAGCACCGGGGACAGGAGCTCCTACGAGCAGTACTTC.

The chain links TRBV5-1 to TRBJ1-1, with a possible D match to TRBD1 (5 bases). V shed 4 bases and J shed 0 bases, with 13 bases lying between them. This CDR3 region has 15 residues. Germline V gene sequence: CDR1 SGHRS, CDR2 YFSETQ. The CDR3 nucleotides are TGCGCCAGCAGCCGTGGGGGGGGATTGAACACTGAAGCTTTCTTT. Its translation: CASSRGGGLNTEAFF.

The chain links TRBV28 to TRBJ1-4; 8 positions agree with TRBD1. Germline trimming cut 3 bases from V and 8 bases from J; bases unmatched to any gene: 5. The germline CDR1 and CDR2 sequences are MDHEN and SYDVKM. The CDR3 has 14 amino acids. The CDR3 spells CASSFGQGFEKLFF. The CDR3 DNA reads TGTGCCAGCAGTTTTGGACAGGGTTTCGAAAAACTGTTTTTT.

The chain uses TRBV5-1 and TRBJ1-3; D is ambiguous. CDR1 SGHRS and CDR2 YFSETQ come from the germline V gene. The CDR3 has 16 amino acids. Trimming took off 2 bases at V and 3 bases at J, with 15 bases between the two ends. Here the CDR3 reads CASSFSSGFFGNTIYF. The CDR3 DNA reads TGCGCCAGCAGCTTTTCTTCGGGGTTTTTTGGAAACACCATATATTTT.

This clone was seen once. This specimen includes other DNA sequences encoding the same CDR3. This chain uses TRBV18 with TRBJ1-2; tentatively, D is TRBD1 (6 bases). CDR3 size: 13 residues. Trimming removed 3 bases at V and 1 base at J, with 6 bases between. From germline, CDR1 is KGHSH and CDR2 LQKENI. The CDR3 reads CASSPDSNYGYTF. DNA of the CDR3: TGTGCCAGCTCACCGGACAGTAACTATGGCTACACCTTC.

This CDR3 is CAWSVGQGVSVRGTKNSYEQYF. The CDR3 nucleotides are TGTGCCTGGAGTGTAGGGCAGGGGGTTTCAGTTCGCGGGACCAAAAACTCCTACGAGCAGTACTTC. This rearrangement joins TRBV30 to TRBJ2-7; TRBD1 is a possible D gene (7 bases). V gave up 0 bases and J gave up 0 bases, with 33 bases separating them. The CDR3 contains 22 residues. CDR1 GTSNPN and CDR2 SVGIG come from the germline V gene (reference sequence). Filled out from reference TRBV30 and TRBJ2-7, the complete variable domain reads SQTIHQWPATLVQPVGSPLSLECTVEGTSNPNLYWYRQAAGRGLQLLFYSVGIGQISSEVPQNLSASRPQDRQFILSSKKLLLSDSGFYLCAWSVGQGVSVRGTKNSYEQYFGPGTRLTVT.

This clone has a handful of counts. The chain couples TRBV30 to TRBJ2-4; D is perhaps TRBD2 (6 bases). Looked up from germline, CDR1 is GTSNPN and CDR2 is SVGIG (reference sequence). The V and J ends lost 1 base and 9 bases respectively, with 10 bases between them. The CDR3 covers 12 residues. The CDR3 protein is CAWSAQGGIQYF. As DNA, the CDR3 is TGTGCCTGGAGTGCCCAGGGAGGCATTCAGTACTTC. The full variable domain, with the rest looked up from reference TRBV30 and TRBJ2-4, is SQTIHQWPATLVQPVGSPLSLECTVEGTSNPNLYWYRQAAGRGLQLLFYSVGIGQISSEVPQNLSASRPQDRQFILSSKKLLLSDSGFYLCAWSAQGGIQYFGAGTRLSVL.

The chain employs TRBV7-7 and TRBJ1-1; TRBD1 is a possible D gene (5 bases). V lost 5 bases and J lost 0, with 16 bases in between. Germline CDR1 reads SSHAT; CDR2 reads FNYEAQ (reference sequence). This CDR3 comprises 16 residues. This CDR3 is CASSPLTGPMNTEAFF. CDR3 in DNA: TGTGCCAGCAGCCCACTCACAGGACCGATGAACACTGAAGCTTTCTTT.

V is TRBV28 and J is TRBJ2-7; D is unclear. CDR1 is MDHEN and CDR2 is SYDVKM in the germline V gene. The ends were cut back, 3 bases at V and 4 bases at J, with 16 bases in the middle. The CDR3 loop spans 15 amino acids. As DNA, the CDR3 is TGTGCCAGCAGTTTTCTGACGGGTGCGTCGTACGAGCAGTACTTC. Its protein product is CASSFLTGASYEQYF. The full variable domain, with the rest looked up from reference TRBV28 and TRBJ2-7, is DVKVTQSSRYLVKRTGEKVFLECVQDMDHENMFWYRQDPGLGLRLIYFSYDVKMKEKGDIPEGYSVSREKKERFSLILESASTNQTSMYLCASSFLTGASYEQYFGPGTRLTVT.

The rearrangement links TRBV5-1 to TRBJ2-7, with 9 bases identical to TRBD1. Germline-derived CDR1 and CDR2 are SGHRS and YFSETQ. The CDR3 runs 18 residues. V was clipped by 4 bases and J by 3 bases; unmatched bases: 17. Here the CDR3 reads CASSDHRGRGGTNYEQYF. As DNA, the CDR3 is TGCGCCAGCAGCGATCACAGGGGGCGAGGGGGGACAAACTACGAGCAGTACTTC.

This clone was counted only a few times. The chain employs TRBV12-5 and TRBJ1-5; D is unclear. Looked up from germline, CDR1 is LGHNT and CDR2 is FRNRAP. This CDR3 comprises 14 residues. V dropped 3 bases and J dropped 7 bases, with 13 bases sitting between them. CDR3 loop: CASGFLSGRQPQHF. The CDR3 nucleotides are TGTGCTAGTGGTTTTTTGTCAGGTAGGCAGCCCCAGCATTTT. Based on the CDR3 plus reference TRBV12-5 and TRBJ1-5, the full variable domain is DARVTQTPRHKVTEMGQEVTMRCQPILGHNTVFWYRQTMMQGLELLAYFRNRAPLDDSGMPKDRFSAEMPDATLATLKIQPSEPRDSAVYFCASGFLSGRQPQHFGDGTRLSIL.

In this sample, this clone turned up a few times. The chain's CDR3 is CASSTVGAGPPYEQYF. CDR3 DNA: TGCGCCAGCAGCACTGTGGGGGCCGGGCCTCCCTACGAGCAGTACTTC. This rearrangement joins TRBV5-1 to TRBJ2-7; a possible D gene is TRBD1 (6 bases). Germline loops: CDR1 SGHRS, CDR2 YFSETQ. The ends were cut back, 4 bases at V and 2 bases at J, with 19 bases in the middle. The CDR3 has 16 residues.

The chain links TRBV23-1 to TRBJ2-3; 8 positions agree with TRBD1. TRBV23-1 is an open reading frame, and its role is uncertain. The V segment lost 0 bases and the J segment 3 bases; nucleotides outside the gene matches: 5. This CDR3 contains 16 residues. The CDR3 DNA is TGCGCCAGCAGTCAATCGAGGGACAGGTCTACAGATACGCAGTATTTT. Its translation is CASSQSRDRSTDTQYF.

The chain uses TRBV2 and TRBJ2-3, with TRBD2 identical over 10 bases. The junction had 10 bases not matched to a gene; V was cut back by 4 bases and J by 6 bases. Germline V gene data show CDR1 as SNHLY and CDR2 as FYNNEI. The CDR3 contains 16 residues. CDR3 residues: CASSVTSGSSGDTQYF. CDR3 coding DNA: TGTGCCAGCAGTGTGACTAGCGGGTCCTCTGGGGATACGCAGTATTTT.

Note on this clone: The junction shows a germline mismatch at one end, possibly a read error. The V call is TRBV7-8, the J call TRBJ2-7, with 7 nucleotides matching TRBD1. Germline V lookup: CDR1 SGHVS, CDR2 FQNEAQ. This CDR3 has 14 amino acids. The CDR3 coding sequence is TGTGCCAGCAGCCTATTGGGACAGTCCTACGAGCAGCACTTC. Translating gives CASSLLGQSYEQHF.